What follows describes a single T cell receptor beta chain. Its antigen is unknown. The sample originates from a study of OX40 agonist ivuxolimab in advanced cancers. The overall study: Treatment of patients was with ivuxolimab, an agonistic anti-OX40 (CD134) antibody. Antecedent anti-PD-1, anti-PD-L1 or anti-CTLA-4 therapy was permissible, with about 39% having received some. Three patients had partial responses: one hepatocellular carcinoma, two cutaneous melanoma.

The study, taken as a whole, reports: Some patients without response likewise showed low normalized clonal expansion.

TCRdb's table, derived via immunoSEQ multiplex PCR, lists solely in-frame clones and lacks some. The data contain around 80,000 clones, around 86% of them seen just once; the ten biggest clones take up 2.5%. Sequenced here: CD4+ or CD8+ T cells sorted from blood, sampled in a trial of the OX40 agonist ivuxolimab. The sequence came from an adult with an advanced solid tumor such as melanoma, head and neck, liver or kidney cancer.

CDR3 in DNA: TGCGCCAGCAGCTTGCTTGGACAGGGCCTTGGGGCCAACGTCCTGACTTTC. Its protein is CASSLLGQGLGANVLTF. V gene TRBV5-1 combines with J gene TRBJ2-6; 8 nucleotides align to TRBD1. V lost 1 base, J lost 3 bases, and 6 bases stayed unmatched. The CDR3 consists of 17 residues. In germline, CDR1 is SGHRS, CDR2 YFSETQ. Full variable domain (remainder filled in from reference TRBV5-1 and TRBJ2-6): KAGVTQTPRYLIKTRGQQVTLSCSPISGHRSVSWYQQTPGQGLQFLFEYFSETQRNKGNFPGRFSGRQFSNSRSEMNVSTLELGDSALYLCASSLLGQGLGANVLTFGAGSRLTVL.